Below, 8 T cell receptor beta chains from the same sample are listed, as sequenced in a study of OX40 agonist ivuxolimab in advanced cancers. The library was made by the immunoSEQ multiplex PCR assay. The clones in this table, taken by TCRdb from immuneACCESS, are in-frame only. Not every clone is retained; where verified, under half of the shortfall comes from an unresolved V gene, and the cause of the rest is unknown. The sample table holds about 73,000 clones, of which around nine tenths were seen once. The top ten hold less than 0.8% of the sample. This material consisted of CD4+ or CD8+ T cells sorted from blood, taken in a trial of the OX40 agonist ivuxolimab. The receptors here all came from an adult with an advanced solid tumor such as melanoma, head and neck, liver or kidney cancer.

V and J are TRBV4-1 and TRBJ2-7; unclear D gene. V lost 0 bases and J lost 1, with 10 bases in between. CDR3 length: 15 amino acids. The germline V gene has CDR1 MGHRA and CDR2 YSYEKL. Written as DNA, the CDR3 is TGCGCCAGCAGCCAAGAAGTAACACGGTCCTACGAGCAGTACTTC. Its translation: CASSQEVTRSYEQYF.

The rearrangement uses TRBV7-3 and TRBJ1-5; D possibly corresponds to TRBD1 (6 bases). The length of the CDR3 is 13 residues. V lost 3 bases and J lost 7, with 10 bases in between. Germline loops: CDR1 SGHTA, CDR2 FQGTGA. The CDR3 protein is CASSLEQGQPQHF. The DNA of the CDR3 is TGTGCCAGCAGCTTGGAACAGGGACAGCCCCAGCATTTT.

The chain recombines TRBV5-4 with TRBJ2-1; D uncertain. This CDR3 contains 12 residues. Germline V gene sequence: CDR1 SGHNT, CDR2 YYREEE (reference sequence). V lost 2 bases to trimming and J lost 5 bases, with 5 bases between them. The DNA for the CDR3 is TGTGCCAGCAGCTTCGTGAACAATGAGCAGTTCTTC. This gives the protein CASSFVNNEQFF.

This CDR3 reads CASRARRTGELFF. Written as DNA, the CDR3 is TGTGCCAGCCGGGCTCGTCGGACCGGGGAGCTGTTTTTT. V usage is TRBV6-5 and J usage is TRBJ2-2; unclear D gene. V was shortened by 8 bases and J by 5 bases, with 12 bases between the two germline ends. This CDR3 has 13 residues. CDR1 and CDR2 from the germline V gene are MNHEY and SVGAGI.

The V and J genes are TRBV2 and TRBJ1-6; no clear D. This CDR3 has 14 residues. Trimming shortened V by 4 bases and J by 3 bases, and 7 bases separated the two germline ends. Germline CDR1 SNHLY, CDR2 FYNNEI. The CDR3 is CASSALSYNSPLHF. DNA of the CDR3: TGTGCCAGCAGTGCGCTGAGCTATAATTCACCCCTCCACTTT.

V gene TRBV30 combines with J gene TRBJ2-1, with 8 bases aligning to TRBD2. CDR3 length equals 13 residues. The V segment lost 6 bases and the J segment 6 bases; nucleotides outside the gene matches: 7. The germline V gene encodes CDR1 GTSNPN and CDR2 SVGIG (reference sequence). The CDR3 loop is CACASGSRNEQFF. The CDR3 coding sequence is TGTGCCTGCGCCAGCGGGAGTCGCAATGAGCAGTTCTTC.

This clone was observed once. The CDR3 DNA is TGTGCCAGCAGCCCGGAGGGGGCATTGGGTGAAAAACTGTTTTTT. Protein product: CASSPEGALGEKLFF. The chain uses TRBV5-5 and TRBJ1-4; 7 bases line up with TRBD1. With V trimmed by 4 bases and J by 7 bases, 10 bases remained unmatched. CDR1 SGHKS and CDR2 YYEKEE come from the germline V gene (reference sequence). This CDR3 has 15 residues.

CDR3 residues: CASSQRGGAETQYF. CDR3 nucleotide sequence: TGTGCCAGCAGTCAACGAGGGGGGGCAGAGACCCAGTACTTC. This chain connects TRBV5-4 to TRBJ2-5, with D perhaps TRBD2 (7 bases). CDR3 size: 14 residues. The germline V and J ends were trimmed by 5 bases and 4 bases, with 15 bases remaining between them. In germline, CDR1 is SGHNT, CDR2 YYREEE (reference sequence).